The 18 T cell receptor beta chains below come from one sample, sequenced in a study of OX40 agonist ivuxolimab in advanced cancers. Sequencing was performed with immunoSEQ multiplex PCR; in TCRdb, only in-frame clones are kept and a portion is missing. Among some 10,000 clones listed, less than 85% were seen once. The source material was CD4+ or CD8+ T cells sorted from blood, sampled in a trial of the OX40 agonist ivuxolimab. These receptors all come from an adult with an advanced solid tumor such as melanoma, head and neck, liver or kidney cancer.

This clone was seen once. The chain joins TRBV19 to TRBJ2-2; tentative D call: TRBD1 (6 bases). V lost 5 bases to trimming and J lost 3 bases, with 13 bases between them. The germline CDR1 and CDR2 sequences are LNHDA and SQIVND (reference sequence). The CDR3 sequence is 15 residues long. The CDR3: CASSPDREYTGELFF. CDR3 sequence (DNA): TGTGCCAGTAGTCCGGACAGAGAGTACACCGGGGAGCTGTTTTTT.

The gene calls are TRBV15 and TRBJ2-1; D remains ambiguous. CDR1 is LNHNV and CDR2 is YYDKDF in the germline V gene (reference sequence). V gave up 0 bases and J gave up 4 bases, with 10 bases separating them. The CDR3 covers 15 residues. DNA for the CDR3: TGTGCCACCAGCAGAGATCCGACGGCGTACAATGAGCAGTTCTTC. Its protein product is CATSRDPTAYNEQFF.

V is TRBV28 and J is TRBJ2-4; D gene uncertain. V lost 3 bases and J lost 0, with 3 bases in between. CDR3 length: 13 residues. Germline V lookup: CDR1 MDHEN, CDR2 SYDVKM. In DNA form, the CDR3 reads TGTGCCAGCAGTTTGGTAGCCAAAAACATTCAGTACTTC. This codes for CASSLVAKNIQYF. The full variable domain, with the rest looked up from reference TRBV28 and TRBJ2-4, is DVKVTQSSRYLVKRTGEKVFLECVQDMDHENMFWYRQDPGLGLRLIYFSYDVKMKEKGDIPEGYSVSREKKERFSLILESASTNQTSMYLCASSLVAKNIQYFGAGTRLSVL.

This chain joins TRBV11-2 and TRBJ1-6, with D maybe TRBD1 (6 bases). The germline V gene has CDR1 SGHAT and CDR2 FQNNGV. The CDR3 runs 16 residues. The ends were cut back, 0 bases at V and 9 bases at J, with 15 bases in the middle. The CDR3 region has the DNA TGTGCCAGCAGCTTAGAAGTTGGGACACCGGGTTCACCCCTCCACTTT. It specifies CASSLEVGTPGSPLHF.

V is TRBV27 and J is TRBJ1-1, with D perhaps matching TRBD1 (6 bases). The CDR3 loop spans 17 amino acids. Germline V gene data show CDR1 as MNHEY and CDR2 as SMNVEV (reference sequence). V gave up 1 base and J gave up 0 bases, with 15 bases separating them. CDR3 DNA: TGTGCCAGCAGTTTATACGGACTTGGGGGCATGAACACTGAAGCTTTCTTT. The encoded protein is CASSLYGLGGMNTEAFF.

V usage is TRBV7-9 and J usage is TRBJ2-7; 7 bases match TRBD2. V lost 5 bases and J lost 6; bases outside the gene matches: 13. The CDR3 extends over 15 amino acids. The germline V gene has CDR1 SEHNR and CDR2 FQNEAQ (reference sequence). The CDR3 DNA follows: TGTGCCAGCAGCCATAATGGGAGGGGTTCCGTCGAGCAGTACTTC. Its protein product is CASSHNGRGSVEQYF.

CDR3 region: CASSRTSGGNEQYF. The CDR3 DNA sequence: TGTGCCAGCAGTAGGACTAGCGGGGGGAACGAGCAGTACTTC. This sequence joins TRBV6-5 and TRBJ2-7, with 14 bases identical to TRBD2. The CDR3 has 14 residues. CDR1 MNHEY and CDR2 SVGAGI come from the germline V gene. V gave up 5 bases and J gave up 5 bases; unmatched junction bases: 2.

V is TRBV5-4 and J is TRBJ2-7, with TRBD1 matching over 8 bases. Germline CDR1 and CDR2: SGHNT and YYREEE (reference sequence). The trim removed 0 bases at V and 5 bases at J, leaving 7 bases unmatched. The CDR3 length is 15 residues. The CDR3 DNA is TGTGCCAGCAGCTTGGTTGGACAGGGTAGGCACGAGCAGTACTTC. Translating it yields CASSLVGQGRHEQYF.

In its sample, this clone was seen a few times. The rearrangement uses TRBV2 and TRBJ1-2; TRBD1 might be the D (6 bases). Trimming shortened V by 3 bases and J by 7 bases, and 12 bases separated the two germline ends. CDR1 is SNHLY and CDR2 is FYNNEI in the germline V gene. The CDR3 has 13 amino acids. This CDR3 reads CASSEGGALGYTF. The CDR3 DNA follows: TGTGCCAGCAGTGAGGGGGGGGCGCTTGGCTACACCTTC.

The CDR3 nucleotides are TGCGCCAGCAGTGACCTAGGGACTTCTCCCTACGAGCAGTACTTC. Amino acids: CASSDLGTSPYEQYF. This rearrangement joins TRBV10-2 to TRBJ2-7; D is possibly TRBD2 (6 bases). From germline, CDR1 is WSHSY and CDR2 SAAADI. V was pared by 3 bases and J by 2 bases, with 14 bases between. CDR3 length: 15 residues.

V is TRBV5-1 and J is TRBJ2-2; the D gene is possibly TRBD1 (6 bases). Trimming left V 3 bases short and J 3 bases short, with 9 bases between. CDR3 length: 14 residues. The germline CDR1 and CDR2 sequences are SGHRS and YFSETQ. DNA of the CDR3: TGCGCCAGCAGCTCCTGGACAGACACCGGGGAGCTGTTTTTT. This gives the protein CASSSWTDTGELFF.

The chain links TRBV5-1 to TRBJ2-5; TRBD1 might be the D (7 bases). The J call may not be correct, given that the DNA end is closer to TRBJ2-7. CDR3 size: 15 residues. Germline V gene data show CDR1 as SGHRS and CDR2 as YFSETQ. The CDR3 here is CASTLTPGRGDEQYF. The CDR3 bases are TGCGCCAGCACCCTGACTCCGGGCAGGGGGGACGAGCAGTACTTC.

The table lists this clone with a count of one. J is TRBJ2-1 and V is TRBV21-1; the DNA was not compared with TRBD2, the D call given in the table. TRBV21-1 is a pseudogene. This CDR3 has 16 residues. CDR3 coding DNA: TGTGCCAGCAGCATCCCGGGATTTGGCCAGACCCCTCCGCAGTTCTTC. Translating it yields CASSIPGFGQTPPQFF.

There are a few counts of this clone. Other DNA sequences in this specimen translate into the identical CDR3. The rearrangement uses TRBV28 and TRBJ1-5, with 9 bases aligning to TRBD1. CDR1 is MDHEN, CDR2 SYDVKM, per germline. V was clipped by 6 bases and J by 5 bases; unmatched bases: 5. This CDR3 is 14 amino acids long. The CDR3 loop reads CASSLTGGHQPQHF. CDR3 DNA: TGTGCCAGCAGCTTGACAGGGGGGCATCAGCCCCAGCATTTT.

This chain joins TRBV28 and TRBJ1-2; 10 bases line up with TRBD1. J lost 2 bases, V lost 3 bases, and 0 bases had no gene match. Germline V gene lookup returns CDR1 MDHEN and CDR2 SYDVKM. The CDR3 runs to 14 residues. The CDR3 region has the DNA TGTGCCAGCAGTTTGGGACAGGGGAACTATGGCTACACCTTC. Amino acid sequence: CASSLGQGNYGYTF.

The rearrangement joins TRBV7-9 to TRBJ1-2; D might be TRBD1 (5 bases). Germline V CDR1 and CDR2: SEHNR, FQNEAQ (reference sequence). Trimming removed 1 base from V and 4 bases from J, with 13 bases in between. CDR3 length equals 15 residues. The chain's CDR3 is CASSLESGRGYGYTF. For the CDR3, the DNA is TGTGCCAGCAGCTTAGAGTCAGGGAGGGGCTATGGCTACACCTTC.

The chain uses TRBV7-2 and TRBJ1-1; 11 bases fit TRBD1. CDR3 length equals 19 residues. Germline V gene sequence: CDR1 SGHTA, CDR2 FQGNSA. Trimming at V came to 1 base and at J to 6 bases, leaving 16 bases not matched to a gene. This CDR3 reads CASSLEYGTGTGGIAEAFF. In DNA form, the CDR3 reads TGTGCCAGCAGCTTAGAATATGGGACCGGGACAGGGGGGATCGCTGAAGCTTTCTTT.

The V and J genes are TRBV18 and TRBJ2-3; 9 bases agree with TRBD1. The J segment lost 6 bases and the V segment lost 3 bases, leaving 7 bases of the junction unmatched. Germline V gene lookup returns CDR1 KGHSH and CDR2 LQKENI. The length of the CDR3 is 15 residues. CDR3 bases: TGTGCCAGCTCACCGGGACAGGGTAGTTATGATACGCAGTATTTT. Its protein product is CASSPGQGSYDTQYF.